This entry lists 16 T cell receptor beta chains sequenced from one sample in a study of regulatory T cells in long-lasting Graves disease. Time point noted: persistent/refractory GD, antithyroid drugs over 5 years with positive TRAb. With RNA extracted from PBMCs as input, the TCR library was made. Arm-PCR of CDR3 regions and iRepertoire HTBI primers were the basis on which TCR beta libraries were built. TCRdb redid the calling of the multiplex PCR reads with MiXCR, one entry per CDR3 protein. The sample contains 310,000 or so distinct CDR3 sequences, around a fifth of which appear only once. The sample consisted of peripheral blood mononuclear cells (PBMCs), taken when the disease was refractory, from a patient treated with antithyroid drugs. All receptors come from a female donor with Graves disease.

The chain has TRBV10-1 and TRBJ1-1; D is unclear. Trimming pared 4 bases from V and 5 bases from J, leaving 11 bases between. Looked up from germline, CDR1 is WNHNN and CDR2 is SYGVQD (reference sequence). The CDR3 has 13 amino acids. The CDR3 here is CASSGQAATEAFF. CDR3 nucleotide sequence: TGCGCCAGCAGTGGGCAGGCCGCGACTGAAGCTTTCTTT.

The chain couples TRBV4-1 to TRBJ1-2; D remains unclear. Germline loops: CDR1 MGHRA, CDR2 YSYEKL. Trimming stripped 1 base from V and 0 bases from J, with 9 bases between. This CDR3 comprises 15 residues. CDR3 nucleotide sequence: TGCGCCAGCAGCCAAGTGTCCGAGGCTAACTATGGCTACACCTTC. Translating gives CASSQVSEANYGYTF.

This clonotype was detected many times. The chain combines TRBV18 with TRBJ2-5; D is uncertain. CDR1 and CDR2 (germline): KGHSH, LQKENI. The length of the CDR3 is 12 residues. V lost 3 bases and J lost 5, with 7 bases in between. The chain's CDR3 is CASSPISETQYF. The CDR3 DNA reads as TGTGCCAGCTCACCTATTTCTGAGACCCAGTACTTC.

This clonotype was recorded many times. This rearrangement joins TRBV10-3 to TRBJ1-4, with TRBD1 matching over 7 bases. Trimming removed 0 bases from V and 7 bases from J; junction bases left unmatched: 2. The CDR3 is 14 residues long. CDR1 ENHRY and CDR2 SYGVKD come from the germline V gene. The CDR3 sequence: CAISESSGGEKLFF. CDR3 sequence (DNA): TGTGCCATCAGTGAGTCGTCAGGGGGTGAAAAACTGTTTTTT.

Remarks on this clonotype: A much more abundant neighbour one base away suggests this may be a read error. The CDR3: CATLGQPRETQYF. CDR3 DNA: TGTGCCACCTTGGGACAGCCCCGAGAGACCCAGTACTTC. V gene TRBV6-1 combines with J gene TRBJ2-5; 7 bases agree with TRBD1. Germline trimming cut 10 bases from V and 4 bases from J; bases unmatched to any gene: 9. Germline V gene lookup returns CDR1 MNHNS and CDR2 SASEGT. The CDR3 consists of 13 residues.

This clonotype was seen at least ten times. The chain has TRBV7-2 and TRBJ2-5; the D gene is possibly TRBD2 (7 bases). The CDR3 consists of 16 residues. The V gene lost 3 bases and the J gene lost 5 bases, with 19 bases spanning the gap. The germline CDR1 and CDR2 sequences are SGHTA and FQGNSA. The CDR3 sequence is CASSFGLGGGAETQYF. DNA of the CDR3: TGTGCCAGCAGCTTCGGTCTTGGGGGGGGCGCCGAGACCCAGTACTTC.

This clonotype has only a few counts. The V and J genes are TRBV20-1 and TRBJ2-7, with D possibly TRBD2 on 6 matching bases. Trimming removed 1 base at V and 0 bases at J, with 13 bases between. The CDR3 length is 15 residues. CDR1 and CDR2 (germline): DFQATT, SNEGSKA (reference sequence). For the CDR3, the DNA is TGCAGTGCTAGAGCCCGGGGGATCAGCTCCTACGAGCAGTACTTC. This translates into CSARARGISSYEQYF.

At least ten counts were recorded for this clonotype. This chain joins TRBV7-2 and TRBJ1-6; a weak D match, TRBD1 (6 bases). The CDR3 consists of 14 residues. Looked up from germline, CDR1 is SGHTA and CDR2 is FQGNSA. V shed 5 bases and J shed 8 bases, with 13 bases lying between them. The CDR3 nucleotides read TGTGCCAGCAGCCGTACAGGGACGGATTCACCCCTCCACTTT. The encoded protein is CASSRTGTDSPLHF.

This clonotype was recorded a few times. CDR3 residues: CASSLAGVAGEQYF. Here the CDR3 DNA reads TGTGCCAGCAGCTTAGCCGGGGTAGCGGGGGAGCAGTACTTC. The chain links TRBV7-2 to TRBJ2-7, with TRBD2 identical over 8 bases. CDR1 is SGHTA and CDR2 is FQGNSA in the germline V gene. Unmatched junction bases numbered 5, after V lost 0 bases and J lost 7 bases. CDR3 length equals 14 residues.

The rearrangement joins TRBV18 to TRBJ1-1; 7 positions match TRBD1. The length of the CDR3 is 14 residues. Germline V lookup: CDR1 KGHSH, CDR2 LQKENI. V shed 4 bases, J shed 3 bases, and the junction held 5 bases outside the gene matches. The CDR3 nucleotides read TGTGCCAGCTCACGTTTCCAGGGGGACACTGAAGCTTTCTTT. Encoded protein: CASSRFQGDTEAFF.

This clonotype was picked up a small number of times. The chain joins TRBV6-1 to TRBJ2-5; D gene uncertain. The J call may be faulty, since TRBJ2-1 better matches the DNA end. CDR3 size: 14 residues. Germline lookup yields CDR1 MNHNS and CDR2 SASEGT. The CDR3 DNA is TGTGCCAGCAGCCTCTTTCCGGCTAACAATGAGCAGTTCTTC. This gives the protein CASSLFPANNEQFF.

There are a few counts of this clonotype. The V and J genes are TRBV5-1 and TRBJ2-1; 7 bases are a match to TRBD2. CDR1 and CDR2 (germline): SGHRS, YFSETQ. Trimming cost V 2 bases and J 7 bases; bases outside gene matches: 6. The CDR3 length is 14 residues. CDR3 sequence reads: CASSLAAGANEQFF. CDR3 in DNA: TGCGCCAGCAGCTTAGCGGCGGGAGCGAATGAGCAGTTCTTC.

This clonotype appeared a few times. J is TRBJ2-5 and V is TRBV30; either TRBD1 or TRBD2 may fit D (5 bases each). This CDR3 is 15 amino acids long. Germline values: CDR1 GTSNPN, CDR2 SVGIG (reference sequence). With 0 bases removed from V and 0 bases from J, the gap between germline ends came to 11 bases. The CDR3 sequence: CAWSVGVTHQETQYF. CDR3 DNA sequence: TGTGCCTGGAGTGTGGGGGTGACTCACCAAGAGACCCAGTACTTC. Filled out from reference TRBV30 and TRBJ2-5, the complete variable domain reads SQTIHQWPATLVQPVGSPLSLECTVEGTSNPNLYWYRQAAGRGLQLLFYSVGIGQISSEVPQNLSASRPQDRQFILSSKKLLLSDSGFYLCAWSVGVTHQETQYFGPGTRLLVL.

This clonotype was detected ten times or more. The gene calls are TRBV20-1 and TRBJ2-7; no clear D gene. V lost 0 bases to trimming and J lost 2 bases, with 11 bases between them. Germline values: CDR1 DFQATT, CDR2 SNEGSKA (reference sequence). This CDR3 has 14 amino acids. Here the CDR3 reads CSAREGLSTYEQYF. The CDR3 region has the DNA TGCAGTGCTAGAGAAGGTCTCTCTACCTACGAGCAGTACTTC.

At least ten counts were recorded for this clonotype. The chain links TRBV11-2 to TRBJ2-2; 9 bases map to TRBD1. V lost 6 bases and J lost 5; bases outside the gene matches: 10. The CDR3 is 16 amino acids. Germline lookup yields CDR1 SGHAT and CDR2 FQNNGV. CDR3 nucleotide sequence: TGTGCCAGCAGACGTCCTGGGACAGGGATAACCGGGGAGCTGTTTTTT. It translates to CASRRPGTGITGELFF.

This clonotype was seen more than once but under ten times. The chain uses TRBV6-2 or TRBV6-3 and TRBJ1-5; the D is unclear. CDR1 is MNHEY, CDR2 SVGEGT, per germline. The CDR3 length is 14 residues. The germline V and J ends were trimmed by 2 bases and 4 bases, with 9 bases remaining between them. The CDR3 DNA is TGTGCCAGCAGTTACGTGAATAATAATCAGCCCCAGCATTTT. Translating gives CASSYVNNNQPQHF.